Detailed here is one T cell receptor beta chain. The sample belongs to a study of blood T cell repertoires in COVID-19. Study context: PBMCs, B-cell-depleted T cells, or T cells provided the cDNA or gDNA that made up the material.

Germline V gives CDR1 MNHEY, CDR2 SVGEGT. This CDR3 is 13 amino acids long. V shed 6 bases, J shed 3 bases, and the junction held 2 bases outside the gene matches. Original handling: Reference gene primers were amplified, and this amplification served to estimate nucleated cell counts. Data came from immunoSEQ multiplex PCR; TCRdb stores just in-frame clones and leaves some out. V and J calls and clone size are given by that table; D and trimming were obtained from the DNA. The data contain approximately 110,000 clones, about three quarters of them singletons. This TCR was recovered from a man older than 75 with acute or convalescent COVID-19. The sample consisted of peripheral blood. The gene calls are TRBV6-2 or TRBV6-3 and TRBJ2-7, with 10 bases matching TRBD2. The CDR3 sequence: CASSRLAGYEQYF. The DNA of the CDR3 is TGTGCCAGCAGCCGACTAGCGGGCTACGAGCAGTACTTC.